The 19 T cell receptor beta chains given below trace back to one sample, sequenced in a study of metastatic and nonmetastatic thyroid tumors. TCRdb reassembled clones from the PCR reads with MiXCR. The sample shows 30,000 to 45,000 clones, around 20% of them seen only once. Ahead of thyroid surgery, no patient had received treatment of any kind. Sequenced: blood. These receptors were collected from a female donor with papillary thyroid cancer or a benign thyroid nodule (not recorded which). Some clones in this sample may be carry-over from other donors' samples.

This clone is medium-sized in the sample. The CDR3 bases are TGTGCCAGCAGCGAGGGACAGGGACTAGAGACCCAGTACTTC. This encodes CASSEGQGLETQYF. The chain couples TRBV9 to TRBJ2-5, with 9 bases lining up with TRBD1. Germline V gene sequence: CDR1 SGDLS, CDR2 YYNGEE. Trimming removed 3 bases from V and 4 bases from J; junction bases left unmatched: 4. The CDR3 spans 14 residues.

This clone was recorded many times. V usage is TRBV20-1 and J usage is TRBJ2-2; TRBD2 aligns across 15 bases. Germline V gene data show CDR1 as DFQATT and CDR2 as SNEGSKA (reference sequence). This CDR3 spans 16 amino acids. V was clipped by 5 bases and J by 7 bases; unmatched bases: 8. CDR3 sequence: CSAGGLAGGGGGELFF. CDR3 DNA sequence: TGCAGTGCTGGGGGACTAGCGGGAGGAGGAGGCGGGGAGCTGTTTTTT.

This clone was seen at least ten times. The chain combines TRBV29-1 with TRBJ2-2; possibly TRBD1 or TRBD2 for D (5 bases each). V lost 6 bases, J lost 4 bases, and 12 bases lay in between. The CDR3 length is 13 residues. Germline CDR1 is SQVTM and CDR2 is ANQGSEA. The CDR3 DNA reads TGCAGCGTCCACACGGGGCTCACCGGGGAGCTGTTTTTT. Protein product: CSVHTGLTGELFF.

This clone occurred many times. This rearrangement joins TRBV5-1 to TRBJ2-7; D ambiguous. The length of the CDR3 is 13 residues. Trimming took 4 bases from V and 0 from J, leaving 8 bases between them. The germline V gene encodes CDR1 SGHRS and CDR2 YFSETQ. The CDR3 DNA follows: TGCGCCAGCAGCGGCCAGGTCTCCTACGAGCAGTACTTC. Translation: CASSGQVSYEQYF.

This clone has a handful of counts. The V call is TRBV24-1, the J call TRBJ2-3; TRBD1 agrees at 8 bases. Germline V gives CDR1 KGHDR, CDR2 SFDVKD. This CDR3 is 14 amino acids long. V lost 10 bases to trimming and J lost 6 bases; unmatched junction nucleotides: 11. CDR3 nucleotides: TGTGCCACTAAGCCGGGACAGGTCCGGGATACGCAGTATTTT. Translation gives CATKPGQVRDTQYF.

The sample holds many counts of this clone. The CDR3 region has the DNA TGTGCCAGCGTATCGGAGCAGACGAACACTGAAGCTTTCTTT. It yields the protein CASVSEQTNTEAFF. The chain combines TRBV11-3 with TRBJ1-1, with D unresolved. Germline values: CDR1 SGHNT, CDR2 YENEEA. Trimming shortened V by 8 bases and J by 1 base, and 14 bases separated the two germline ends. This CDR3 is 14 amino acids long.

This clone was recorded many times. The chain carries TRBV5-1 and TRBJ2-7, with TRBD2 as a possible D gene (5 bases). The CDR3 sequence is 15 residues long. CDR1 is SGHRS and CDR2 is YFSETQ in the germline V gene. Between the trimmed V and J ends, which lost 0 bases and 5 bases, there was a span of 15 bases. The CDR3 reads CASSLAPSGRNEQYF. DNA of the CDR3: TGCGCCAGCAGCTTGGCCCCCAGCGGACGGAACGAGCAGTACTTC.

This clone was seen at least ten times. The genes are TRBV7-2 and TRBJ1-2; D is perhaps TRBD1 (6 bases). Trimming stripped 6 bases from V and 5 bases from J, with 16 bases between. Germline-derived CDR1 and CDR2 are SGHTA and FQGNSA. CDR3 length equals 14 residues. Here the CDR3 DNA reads TGTGCCAGCAGGAGGGGGGGCGTTGCTTATGGCTACACCTTC. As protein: CASRRGGVAYGYTF.

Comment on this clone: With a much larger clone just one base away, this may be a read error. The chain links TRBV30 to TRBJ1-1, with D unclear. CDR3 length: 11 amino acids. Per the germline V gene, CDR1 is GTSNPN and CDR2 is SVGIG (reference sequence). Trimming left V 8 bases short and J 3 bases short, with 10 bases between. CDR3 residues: CALHPYTEAFF. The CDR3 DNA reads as TGTGCCCTACATCCATACACTGAAGCTTTCTTT.

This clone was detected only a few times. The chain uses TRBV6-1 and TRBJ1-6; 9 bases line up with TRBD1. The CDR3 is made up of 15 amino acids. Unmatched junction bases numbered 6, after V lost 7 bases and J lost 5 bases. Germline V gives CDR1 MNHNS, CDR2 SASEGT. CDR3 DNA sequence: TGTGCCAGCACAACACGACAGGGGGATAATTCACCCCTCCACTTT. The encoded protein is CASTTRQGDNSPLHF.

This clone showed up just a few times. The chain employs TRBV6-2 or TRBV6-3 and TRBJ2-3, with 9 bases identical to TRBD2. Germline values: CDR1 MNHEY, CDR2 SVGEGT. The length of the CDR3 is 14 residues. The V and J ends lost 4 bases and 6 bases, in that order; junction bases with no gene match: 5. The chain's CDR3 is CASSSNSGSDTQYF. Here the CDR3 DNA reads TGTGCCAGCAGTTCAAATAGCGGGAGCGATACGCAGTATTTT.

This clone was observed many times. CDR3 in amino acids: CSATRDSSYEQYF. CDR3 in DNA: TGCAGTGCTACACGGGACAGCTCCTACGAGCAGTACTTC. The gene calls are TRBV20-1 and TRBJ2-7; 7 bases line up with TRBD1. CDR3 size: 13 residues. Germline CDR1 DFQATT, CDR2 SNEGSKA (reference sequence). The junction had 3 bases not matched to a gene; V was cut back by 4 bases and J by 0 bases.

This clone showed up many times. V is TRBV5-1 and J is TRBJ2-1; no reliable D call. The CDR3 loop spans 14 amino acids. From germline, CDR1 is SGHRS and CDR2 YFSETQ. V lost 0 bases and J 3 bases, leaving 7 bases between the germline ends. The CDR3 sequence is CASSLGRVYNEQFF. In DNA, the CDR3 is TGCGCCAGCAGCTTGGGTAGGGTCTACAATGAGCAGTTCTTC.

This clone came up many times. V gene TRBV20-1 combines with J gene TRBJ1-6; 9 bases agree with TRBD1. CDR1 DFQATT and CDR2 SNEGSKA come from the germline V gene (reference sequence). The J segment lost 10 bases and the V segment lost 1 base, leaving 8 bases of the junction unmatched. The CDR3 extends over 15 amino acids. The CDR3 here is CSARVMTGGGSPLHF. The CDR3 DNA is TGCAGTGCTAGAGTCATGACAGGGGGTGGCTCACCCCTCCACTTT.

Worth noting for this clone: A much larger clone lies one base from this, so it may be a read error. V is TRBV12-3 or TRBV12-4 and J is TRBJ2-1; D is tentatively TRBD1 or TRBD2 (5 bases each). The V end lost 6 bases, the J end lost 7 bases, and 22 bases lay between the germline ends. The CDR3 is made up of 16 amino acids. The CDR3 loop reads CASSPQRGGWGNEQFF. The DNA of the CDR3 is TGTGCCAGCAGCCCACAGAGGGGCGGGTGGGGGAATGAGCAGTTCTTC.

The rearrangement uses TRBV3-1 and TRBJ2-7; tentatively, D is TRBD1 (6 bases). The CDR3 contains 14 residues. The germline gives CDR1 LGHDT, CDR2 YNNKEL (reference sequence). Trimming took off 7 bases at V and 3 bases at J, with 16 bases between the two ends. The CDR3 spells CASIPGGQHYEQYF. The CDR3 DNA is TGTGCCAGCATCCCCGGTGGACAGCACTACGAGCAGTACTTC.

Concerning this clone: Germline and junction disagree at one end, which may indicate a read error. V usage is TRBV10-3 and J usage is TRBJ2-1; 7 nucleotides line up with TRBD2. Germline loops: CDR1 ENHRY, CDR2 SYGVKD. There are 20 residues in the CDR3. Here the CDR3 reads CAILGTEGLAVDKYYNDQFF. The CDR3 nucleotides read TGTGCCATTTTGGGGACGGAAGGCCTAGCGGTTGATAAGTACTACAATGATCAGTTCTTC.

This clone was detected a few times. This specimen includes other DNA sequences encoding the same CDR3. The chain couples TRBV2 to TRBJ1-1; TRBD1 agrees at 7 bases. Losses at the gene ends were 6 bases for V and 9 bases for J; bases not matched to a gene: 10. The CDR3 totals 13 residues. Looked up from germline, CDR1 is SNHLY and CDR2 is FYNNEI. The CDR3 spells CASRRDSQGQAFF. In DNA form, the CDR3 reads TGTGCCAGCAGGAGGGACAGCCAGGGCCAAGCTTTCTTT.

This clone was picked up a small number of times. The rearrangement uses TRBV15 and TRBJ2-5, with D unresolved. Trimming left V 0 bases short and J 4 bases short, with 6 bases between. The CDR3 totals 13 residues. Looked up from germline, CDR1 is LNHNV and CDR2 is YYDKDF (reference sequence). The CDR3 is CATSRDNAETQYF. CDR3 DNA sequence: TGTGCCACCAGCAGAGATAATGCAGAGACCCAGTACTTC.